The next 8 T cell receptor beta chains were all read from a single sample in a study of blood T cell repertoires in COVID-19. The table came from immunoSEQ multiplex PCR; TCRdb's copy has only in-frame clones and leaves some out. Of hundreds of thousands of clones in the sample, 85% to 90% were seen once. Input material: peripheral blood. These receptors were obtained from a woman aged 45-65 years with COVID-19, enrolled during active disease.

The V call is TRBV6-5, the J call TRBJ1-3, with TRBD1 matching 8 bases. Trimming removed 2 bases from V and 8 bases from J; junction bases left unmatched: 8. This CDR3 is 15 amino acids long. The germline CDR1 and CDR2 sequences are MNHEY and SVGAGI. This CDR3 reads CASSYQPGGGYTIYF. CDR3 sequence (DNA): TGTGCCAGCAGTTACCAACCAGGGGGCGGGTACACCATATATTTT.

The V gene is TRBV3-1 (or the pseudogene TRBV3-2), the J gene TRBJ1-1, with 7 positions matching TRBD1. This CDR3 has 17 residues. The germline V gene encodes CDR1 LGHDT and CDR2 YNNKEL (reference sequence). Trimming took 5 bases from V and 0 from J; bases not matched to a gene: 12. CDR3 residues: CASSFWDSNYLNTEAFF. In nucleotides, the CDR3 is TGTGCCAGCAGCTTTTGGGACAGCAATTACTTGAACACTGAAGCTTTCTTT.

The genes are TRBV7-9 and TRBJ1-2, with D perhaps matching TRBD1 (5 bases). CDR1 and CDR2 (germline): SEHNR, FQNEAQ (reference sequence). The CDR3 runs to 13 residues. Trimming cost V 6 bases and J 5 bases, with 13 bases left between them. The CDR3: CASSQGRGYGYTF. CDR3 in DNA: TGTGCCAGCAGTCAAGGAAGGGGATATGGCTACACCTTC.

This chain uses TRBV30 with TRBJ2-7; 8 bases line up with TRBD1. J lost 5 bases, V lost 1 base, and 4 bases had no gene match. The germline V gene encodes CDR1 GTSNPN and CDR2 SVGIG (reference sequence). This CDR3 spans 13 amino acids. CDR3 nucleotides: TGTGCCTGGAGTGAAGACAGGGGCCACGAGCAGTACTTC. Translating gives CAWSEDRGHEQYF.

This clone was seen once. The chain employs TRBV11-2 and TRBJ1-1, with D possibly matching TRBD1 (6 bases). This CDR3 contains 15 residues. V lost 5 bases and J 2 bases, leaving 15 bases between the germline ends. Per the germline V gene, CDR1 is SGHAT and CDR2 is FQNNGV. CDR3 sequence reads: CASSIGTLVNTEAFF. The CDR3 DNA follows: TGTGCCAGCAGCATAGGGACATTAGTTAACACTGAAGCTTTCTTT.

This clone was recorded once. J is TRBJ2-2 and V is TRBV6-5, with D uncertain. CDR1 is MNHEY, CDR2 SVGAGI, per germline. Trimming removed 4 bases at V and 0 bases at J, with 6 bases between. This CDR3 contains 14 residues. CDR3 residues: CASSLTSNTGELFF. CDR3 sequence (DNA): TGTGCCAGCAGTTTAACATCGAACACCGGGGAGCTGTTTTTT.

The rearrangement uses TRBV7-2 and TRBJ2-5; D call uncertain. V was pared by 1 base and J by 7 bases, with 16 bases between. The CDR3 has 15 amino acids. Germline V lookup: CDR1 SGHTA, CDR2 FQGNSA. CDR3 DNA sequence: TGTGCCAGCAGCTTAGTGGCTCAGACCGGCGGGACCCAGTACTTC. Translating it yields CASSLVAQTGGTQYF.

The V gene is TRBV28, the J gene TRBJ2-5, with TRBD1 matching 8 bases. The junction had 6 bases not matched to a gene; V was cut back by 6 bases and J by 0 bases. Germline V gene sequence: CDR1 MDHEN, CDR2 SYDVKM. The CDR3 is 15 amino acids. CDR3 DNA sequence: TGTGCCAGCAGGGGTCAGGGGGCCAACCAAGAGACCCAGTACTTC. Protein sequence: CASRGQGANQETQYF.